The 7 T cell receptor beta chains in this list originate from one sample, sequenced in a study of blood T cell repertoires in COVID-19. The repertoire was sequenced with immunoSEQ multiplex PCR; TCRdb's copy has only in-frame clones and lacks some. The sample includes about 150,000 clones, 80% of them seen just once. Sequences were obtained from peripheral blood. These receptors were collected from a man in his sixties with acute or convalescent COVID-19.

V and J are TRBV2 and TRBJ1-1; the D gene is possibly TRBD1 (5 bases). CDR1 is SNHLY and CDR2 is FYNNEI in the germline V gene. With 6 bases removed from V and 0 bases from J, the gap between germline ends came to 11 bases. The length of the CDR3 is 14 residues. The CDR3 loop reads CASSAGFLNTEAFF. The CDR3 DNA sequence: TGTGCCAGCAGCGCAGGGTTCTTGAACACTGAAGCTTTCTTT.

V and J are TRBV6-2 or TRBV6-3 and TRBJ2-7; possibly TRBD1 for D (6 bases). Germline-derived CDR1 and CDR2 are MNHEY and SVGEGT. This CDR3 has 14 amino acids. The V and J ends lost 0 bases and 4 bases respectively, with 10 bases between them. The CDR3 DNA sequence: TGTGCCAGCAGTTACTCGTGGGGGCCTTACGAGCAGTACTTC. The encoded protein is CASSYSWGPYEQYF.

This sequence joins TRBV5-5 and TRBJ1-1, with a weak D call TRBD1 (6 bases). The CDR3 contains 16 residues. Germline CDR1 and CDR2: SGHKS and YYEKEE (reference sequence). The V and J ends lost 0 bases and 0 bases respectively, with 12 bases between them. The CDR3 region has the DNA TGTGCCAGCAGCTTGGTTGGGACACATATGAACACTGAAGCTTTCTTT. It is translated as CASSLVGTHMNTEAFF.

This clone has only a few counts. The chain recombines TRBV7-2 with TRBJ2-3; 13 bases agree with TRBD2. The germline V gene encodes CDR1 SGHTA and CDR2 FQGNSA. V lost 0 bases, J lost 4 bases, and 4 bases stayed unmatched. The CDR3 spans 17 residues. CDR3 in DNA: TGTGCCAGCAGCTTAGCCGGACTAGCGGGGGTAGCAGATACGCAGTATTTT. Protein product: CASSLAGLAGVADTQYF.

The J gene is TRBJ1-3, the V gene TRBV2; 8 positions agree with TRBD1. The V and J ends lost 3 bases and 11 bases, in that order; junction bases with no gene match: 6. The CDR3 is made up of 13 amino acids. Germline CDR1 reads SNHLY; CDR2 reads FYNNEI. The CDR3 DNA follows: TGTGCCAGCAGTGAGGACAGGGCCGGGTCCATATATTTT. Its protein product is CASSEDRAGSIYF.

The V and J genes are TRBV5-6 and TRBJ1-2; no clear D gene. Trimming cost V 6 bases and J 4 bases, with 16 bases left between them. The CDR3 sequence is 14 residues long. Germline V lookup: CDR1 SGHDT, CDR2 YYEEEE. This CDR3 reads CASTETTGIYGYTF. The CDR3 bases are TGTGCCAGCACCGAGACGACGGGTATCTATGGCTACACCTTC.

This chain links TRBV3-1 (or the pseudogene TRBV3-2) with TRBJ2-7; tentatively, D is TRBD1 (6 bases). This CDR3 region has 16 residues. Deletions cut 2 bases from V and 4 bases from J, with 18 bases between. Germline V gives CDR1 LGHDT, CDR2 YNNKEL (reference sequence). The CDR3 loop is CASSQICPGHFYEQYF. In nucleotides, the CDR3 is TGTGCCAGCAGCCAAATATGCCCGGGACATTTTTACGAGCAGTACTTC.